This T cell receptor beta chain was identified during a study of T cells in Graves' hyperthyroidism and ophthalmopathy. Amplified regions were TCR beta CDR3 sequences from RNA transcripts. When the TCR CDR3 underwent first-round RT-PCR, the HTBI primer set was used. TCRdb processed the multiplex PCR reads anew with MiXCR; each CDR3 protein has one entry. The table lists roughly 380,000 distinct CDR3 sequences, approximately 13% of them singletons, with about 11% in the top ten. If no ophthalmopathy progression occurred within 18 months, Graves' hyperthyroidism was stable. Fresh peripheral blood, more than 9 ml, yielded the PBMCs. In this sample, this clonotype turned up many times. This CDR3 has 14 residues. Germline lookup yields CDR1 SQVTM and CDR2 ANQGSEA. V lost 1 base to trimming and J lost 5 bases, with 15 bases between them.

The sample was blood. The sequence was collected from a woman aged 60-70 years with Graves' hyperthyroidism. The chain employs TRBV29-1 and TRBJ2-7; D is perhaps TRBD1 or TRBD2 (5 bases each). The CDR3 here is CSVEAGDRGDEQYF. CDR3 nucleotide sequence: TGCAGCGTTGAAGCCGGGGACCGCGGCGACGAGCAGTACTTC.